This TCR beta chain derives from a study of T cell responses to AZD1222 COVID-19 vaccine. On this clone: No antigen is known for it.

Germline lookup yields CDR1 SGHTA and CDR2 FQGNSA. Trimming took off 0 bases at V and 8 bases at J, with 13 bases between the two ends. The CDR3 is made up of 14 amino acids. Measured with immunoSEQ multiplex PCR; TCRdb has only the in-frame clones, and not every one. The sample carries 40,000 to 45,000 clones, 83% recorded once. General study points: Regions left unmutated in variants are reportedly the target of nearly half of spike-specific TCRs. Following two doses of AZD1222, Spike-specific TCR breadth and depth rose. Baseline antibody screening turned up just a handful of seropositive AZD1222 recipients. Most donors were white British and more were female, and clonal diversity was possibly underestimated.

The receptor's source is an adult in good health. This chain links TRBV7-2 with TRBJ1-2, with a possible D match to TRBD1 (5 bases). The material sequenced was peripheral blood, taken on day 0 of AZD1222 vaccination. DNA for the CDR3: TGTGCCAGCAGCTTAGCAGGTGGGGCCTGGGGCTACACCTTC. This sequence encodes CASSLAGGAWGYTF.